Included here is one T cell receptor (beta chain) sequence, with context. It has no known antigen specificity. No base-level quality is on record; no much larger clone is a single base apart. Other DNA sequences in the same sample also yield this CDR3. The trial excluded patients who had a history of autoimmune disease or were on systemic immunosuppression. Peripheral blood for TCR sequencing was drawn from every dose cohort at baseline, at cycle 4 day 1 and at cycle 7 day 1. Samples came from an open-label, multicenter, first-in-human phase I dose-escalation trial of ivuxolimab. Adults with locally advanced or metastatic melanoma, renal cell carcinoma, hepatocellular carcinoma or head and neck squamous cell carcinoma were enrolled in the trial. Before TCR sequencing, CD4+ and CD8+ T cells were separately sorted from peripheral blood. To sequence the TCRbeta CDR3 region, genomic DNA was isolated from the sorted cells. The immunoSEQ Assay was used to sequence the TCRbeta CDR3 regions. Held by TCRdb, this immuneACCESS table contains in-frame sequences only and omits some clones. Under half of the omission traces to an unresolved V gene where checked; the cause of the rest is unknown. The sample table contains 55,000 or so clones; only one count was recorded for around 85% of them. The ten largest account for less than 7% of the sample.

The record originates from a study of OX40 agonist ivuxolimab in advanced cancers. At the level of the whole study: Ivuxolimab was an agonistic, fully human IgG2 monoclonal antibody directed against OX40 (CD134), a costimulatory receptor. Intravenous ivuxolimab was administered to patients every 2 weeks at six dose levels: 0.01, 0.1, 0.3, 1.5, 3 and 10 mg/kg. Of the roughly 50 dose-escalation patients, hepatocellular carcinoma was present in around 20, melanoma in roughly 15, renal cell carcinoma in 9 and head and neck cancer in 9. In the dose-escalation cohort, more than 80% of patients were male, and the mean age was 60 years with a range of roughly 23 to 79. Prior anti-PD-1, anti-PD-L1 or anti-CTLA-4 therapy was permitted, and 35% to 40% of dose-escalation patients had received checkpoint inhibitors. Partial responses were achieved by three dose-escalation patients, of whom one had hepatocellular carcinoma and two had cutaneous melanoma. The purpose of peripheral TCRbeta sequencing was to test whether ivuxolimab changed TCR sequence diversity and led to clonal T-cell expansion. The paper reports the monotherapy dose-escalation portion (N of about 47 patients) of the phase I ivuxolimab trial.

The study at large found these results: Low levels of normalized T-cell clonal expansion were also seen in some nonresponding patients. At doses from 0.1 to 3.0 mg/kg, clonal expansion was seen in both CD4+ and CD8+ blood T cells between baseline and week 6. In partial responders in the 0.1-3.0 mg/kg groups, normalized peripheral clonal expansion was found to be among the lowest, especially among CD8+ T cells. On average, CD8+ T cells showed more expanded clones than CD4+ T cells after ivuxolimab. Antigen specificity was not determined for the clonally expanded peripheral T cells.

CDR1 and CDR2 are drawn from the germline V gene: SGHRS, YFSETQ. Including the terminal cysteine and phenylalanine, the CDR3 comprises 11 residues. Only the CDR3 part of the read is kept: 33 bases, read in frame from the first base. Trimming takes 3 bases from V and 1 base from J, and the germline ends sit 2 bases apart. Sequencing used CD4+ or CD8+ T cells sorted from blood, obtained in a trial of the OX40 agonist ivuxolimab. This TCR came from an adult with an advanced solid tumor such as melanoma, head and neck, liver or kidney cancer. The V and J segments used are TRBV5-1 and TRBJ2-7, with no confident D gene call. The CDR3 reads as follows: CASSSSYEQYF. The nucleotide sequence reads TGCGCCAGCAGCTCTTCCTACGAGCAGTACTTC.